This T cell receptor (beta chain) comes out of a study of shared clonotypes between healthy human individuals. In the original workflow: Filtering differed, since immunoSEQ gave only junction sequences and no quality scores. Sequencing used immunoSEQ multiplex PCR; TCRdb keeps in-frame clones, though not all of them. The D gene and trimming were derived from the DNA, and the V and J assignments and clone size from that table. The sample has approximately 980,000 clones; around 80% are singletons. In the case of this clone: The antigen remains unidentified.

General observations from the study: Clonotypes not shared had lower generation probabilities than those common to all four donors.

This TCR derives from a man aged 18 to 29 in good health. Sequencing was carried out using memory CD4+ T cells sorted from blood. Indicated subset: CD45RA-negative fraction.

The CDR3 here is CAWSTGGFEAFF. DNA for the CDR3: TGTGCCTGGTCGACAGGGGGCTTTGAAGCTTTCTTT. J is TRBJ1-1 and V is TRBV30; the match to TRBD1 covers 10 bases. The CDR3 is 12 amino acids. The V segment lost 5 bases and the J segment 7 bases; nucleotides outside the gene matches: 4. From germline, CDR1 is GTSNPN and CDR2 SVGIG (reference sequence).